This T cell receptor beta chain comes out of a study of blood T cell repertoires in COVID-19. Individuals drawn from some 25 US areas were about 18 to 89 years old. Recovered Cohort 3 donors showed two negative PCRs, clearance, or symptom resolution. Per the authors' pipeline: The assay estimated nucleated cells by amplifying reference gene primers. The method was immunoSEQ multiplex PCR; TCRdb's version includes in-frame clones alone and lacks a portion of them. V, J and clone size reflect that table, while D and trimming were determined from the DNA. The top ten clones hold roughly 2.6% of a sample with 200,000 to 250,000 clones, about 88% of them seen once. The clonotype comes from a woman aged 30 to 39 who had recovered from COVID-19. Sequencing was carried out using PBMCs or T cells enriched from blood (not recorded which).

This CDR3 reads CASSRGRAQGRTDTQYF. CDR3 DNA: TGTGCCAGCAGCAGGGGGCGGGCACAGGGGCGCACAGATACGCAGTATTTT. The chain employs TRBV5-4 and TRBJ2-3; 7 nucleotides agree with TRBD1. This CDR3 has 17 residues. V lost 4 bases, J lost 1 base, and 12 bases stayed unmatched. Germline assignment: CDR1 SGHNT and CDR2 YYREEE (reference sequence). Drawing the rest from reference TRBV5-4 and TRBJ2-3, the complete variable domain is ETGVTQSPTHLIKTRGQQVTLRCSSQSGHNTVSWYQQALGQGPQFIFQYYREEENGRGNFPPRFSGLQFPNYSSELNVNALELDDSALYLCASSRGRAQGRTDTQYFGPGTRLTVL.